Listed below are T cell receptor beta chains from one sample, sequenced in a study of blood T cell repertoires in COVID-19. Sequenced by immunoSEQ multiplex PCR; TCRdb stores in-frame clones only, minus some. The table has roughly 170,000 clones, 84% seen once. Sequences were obtained from PBMCs or T cells enriched from blood (not recorded which). These receptors all stem from a man aged 45-65 years who had recovered from COVID-19. The CDR3 runs from the conserved cysteine through the conserved F or W. The order of the fields is CDR3 DNA, CDR3 protein, clone size, D gene, V gene, J gene. The D gene is left open where the match is weak. Only part of the rows carry a size: once, few, many, or a class if the clone is expanded.

TGCGCCAGCAGCTCGACCTATCCGGGACAGCGCTACGAGCAGTACTTC,CASSSTYPGQRYEQYF,.,TRBD1,TRBV5-1,TRBJ2-7
TGTGCCAGCAGCTTCTACGGACTAGGCCGCGAGCAGTACTTC,CASSFYGLGREQYF,.,TRBD2,TRBV7-2,TRBJ2-7
TGTGCCAGCAGCTTAGTCCAGGGGGCAGTTGATGGCTACACCTTC,CASSLVQGAVDGYTF,.,TRBD1,TRBV7-2,TRBJ1-2
TGCAGCGCCGGGGACCGGGAGGGCGGCTACACCTTC,CSAGDREGGYTF,.,.,TRBV29-1,TRBJ1-2
TGTGCCAGCGGTGTGGCCGACAGACGAAACACCATATATTTT,CASGVADRRNTIYF,.,.,TRBV28,TRBJ1-3
TGTGCCAGCAGCGTTGGACAGTTTGGCAATCAGCCCCAGCATTTT,CASSVGQFGNQPQHF,.,.,TRBV5-6,TRBJ1-5
TGTGCCACCAGTGACTCTAGCGGGGGGGCCTATGAGACCCAGTACTTC,CATSDSSGGAYETQYF,once,TRBD2,TRBV24-1,TRBJ2-5
TGTGCCAGTACCCCTGGGCGACAGGGCGTCGGTAATGAAAAACTGTTTTTT,CASTPGRQGVGNEKLFF,.,TRBD1,TRBV19,TRBJ1-4
TGTGCCAGCAGTTTACAGGGTGGCTATGGCTACACCTTC,CASSLQGGYGYTF,.,.,TRBV27,TRBJ1-2
TGTGCCAGCTCAGGAATGGGCGACACCGGGGAGCTGTTTTTT,CASSGMGDTGELFF,.,.,TRBV18,TRBJ2-2
TGTGCCTGGACCCCCCCGGGGTATACTGAAGCTTTCTTT,CAWTPPGYTEAFF,.,.,TRBV30,TRBJ1-1
TGCGCCAGCAGCCAAGACGGGACAGGGGGCGGTACTGAAGCTTTCTTT,CASSQDGTGGGTEAFF,.,TRBD1,TRBV4-3,TRBJ1-1
TGTGCCAGCACCAATCGAGACAACTCCTACGAGCAGTACTTC,CASTNRDNSYEQYF,.,.,TRBV13,TRBJ2-7
TGTGCCAGTAGTATAGCGGATACGCAGTATTTT,CASSIADTQYF,.,.,TRBV19,TRBJ2-3
TGTGCCAGCTCACCGGGACAGGGAGGGACTGAAGCTTTCTTT,CASSPGQGGTEAFF,.,TRBD1,TRBV18,TRBJ1-1
TGTGCCAGCAGCTTCAACTCCTACGAGCAGTACTTC,CASSFNSYEQYF,.,.,TRBV7-9,TRBJ2-7
TGTGCCAGCAGCTCGACCCAGGGCAGATACCTCACAGATACGCAGTATTTT,CASSSTQGRYLTDTQYF,.,.,TRBV7-9,TRBJ2-3
TGTGCCAGCAGTCCAGGACCGGGACTAGAGCAGTTCTTC,CASSPGPGLEQFF,.,TRBD2,TRBV12-3/TRBV12-4,TRBJ2-1
TGTGCCACCAGCAGCGAGTTACTCTATGGCTACACCTTC,CATSSELLYGYTF,.,.,TRBV15,TRBJ1-2
TGCGCCAGCAGCCGGGACAGGGTTGGGCAGCCCCAGCATTTT,CASSRDRVGQPQHF,.,TRBD1,TRBV4-1,TRBJ1-5
TGTGCCAGCATATTCGATCGGGGGAGGGGGATCGAGCAGTACTTC,CASIFDRGRGIEQYF,.,.,TRBV6-5,TRBJ2-7
TGTGCCAGCAGCCAAGTTGGGACAGGGCGGAGTTACGAGCAGTACTTC,CASSQVGTGRSYEQYF,.,TRBD1,TRBV3-1/TRBV3-2,TRBJ2-7
TGCGCCAGCAGCCCGTCGGCGGGTAGAAACGAGCAGTACTTC,CASSPSAGRNEQYF,once,.,TRBV5-1,TRBJ2-7
TGTGCCAGCAGAACCCAACAGAACACTGAAGCTTTCTTT,CASRTQQNTEAFF,.,.,TRBV12-3/TRBV12-4,TRBJ1-1
TGCGCCAGCAGCTTGGGTGGCAGTTTACAGCCCCAGCATTTT,CASSLGGSLQPQHF,.,.,TRBV5-1,TRBJ1-5
TGTGCCAGCAGCTTTCGTGGAGGGAAGGATAACACTGAAGCTTTCTTT,CASSFRGGKDNTEAFF,once,.,TRBV7-2,TRBJ1-1
TGTGCCAGCAGCCTAAACCCGGGGGGGGACACTGAAGCTTTCTTT,CASSLNPGGDTEAFF,.,.,TRBV13,TRBJ1-1
TGTGCCAGCGGTCCCGAGGCTCAAGAGACCCAGTACTTC,CASGPEAQETQYF,.,.,TRBV2,TRBJ2-5
TGTGCCAGCAGCGAGAAGGAAATAGCGGGGGGTAGCTACGAGCAGTACTTC,CASSEKEIAGGSYEQYF,once,TRBD2,TRBV7-2,TRBJ2-7
TGCGCCAGCAGCTTGGCCCGGGGAAACACTGAAGCTTTCTTT,CASSLARGNTEAFF,.,.,TRBV5-1,TRBJ1-1
TGTGCCAGCAGGGACCTAGGGGTATCTGGGGCCAACGTCCTGACTTTC,CASRDLGVSGANVLTF,once,.,TRBV6-6,TRBJ2-6
TGTGCCAGCAGCTTAGTGCGGGGGGGCCGCGCCGGGGAGCTGTTTTTT,CASSLVRGGRAGELFF,.,TRBD2,TRBV7-3,TRBJ2-2
TGTGCCAGCAGTTTATCAGGGGGCTCTGGAAACACCATATATTTT,CASSLSGGSGNTIYF,.,TRBD1,TRBV28,TRBJ1-3
TGTGCCAGCAGTGTGGAGGGAAAGAACACTGAAGCTTTCTTT,CASSVEGKNTEAFF,.,.,TRBV6-4,TRBJ1-1
TGTGCCAGTAGTAACCGGGAAGCTTTCTTT,CASSNREAFF,few,.,TRBV19,TRBJ1-1
TGCGCCAGCAGCTTGGCCTGGGGGGAACAGCCCCAGCATTTT,CASSLAWGEQPQHF,.,.,TRBV5-1,TRBJ1-5
TGTGCCAGCAGCGTCAGACAGGGTGCGTTGGACACTGAAGCTTTCTTT,CASSVRQGALDTEAFF,.,TRBD1,TRBV9,TRBJ1-1
TGTGCCAGCAGCCAAGGGGGGGGCCGTGGCTACACCTTC,CASSQGGGRGYTF,.,.,TRBV3-1/TRBV3-2,TRBJ1-2
TGCGCCAGCAGCCACTGGCGGGGGGATCAGCCCCAGCATTTT,CASSHWRGDQPQHF,.,.,TRBV4-1,TRBJ1-5
TGTGCCAGCACCCGGACTAACCAAGAGACCCAGTACTTC,CASTRTNQETQYF,.,.,TRBV28,TRBJ2-5